The 23 T cell receptor beta chains listed next were all sequenced from one sample in a study of T cell clones after liver transplantation. Clones were read by immunoSEQ multiplex PCR, and TCRdb kept only the in-frame ones, dropping some. The sample carries just over 80,000 clones, roughly four fifths recorded once. The source material was CD4+ T cells from blood, sampled approximately 3.5 years after liver transplant. These receptor sequences come from a human patient who received a liver transplant. Part of the T cells may come from the graft donor.

The V call is TRBV27, the J call TRBJ2-7; D perhaps matches TRBD2 (6 bases). CDR3 length: 15 amino acids. The germline V gene encodes CDR1 MNHEY and CDR2 SMNVEV (reference sequence). V was trimmed by 8 bases and J by 2 bases, leaving 19 bases between them. DNA for the CDR3: TGTGCCAGCTCAAGCCCCGGGACTCCTCCCTACGAGCAGTACTTC. Translated: CASSSPGTPPYEQYF.

In its sample, this clone was seen a few times. The rearrangement links TRBV7-9 to TRBJ1-2; TRBD1 aligns across 7 bases. Germline V gene sequence: CDR1 SEHNR, CDR2 FQNEAQ (reference sequence). The CDR3 is 15 residues long. The ends lost 4 bases at V and 5 bases at J; junction bases unmatched: 10. CDR3 nucleotides: TGTGCCAGCAGCTCTACAGGGGAATCGTATTATGGCTACACCTTC. As protein: CASSSTGESYYGYTF.

The chain links TRBV11-2 to TRBJ1-5, with D perhaps matching TRBD1 (6 bases). Trimming removed 5 bases from V and 0 bases from J, with 11 bases in between. The CDR3 is made up of 15 amino acids. Germline V gives CDR1 SGHAT, CDR2 FQNNGV. The CDR3 DNA is TGTGCCAGCAGCGAGGGACAACTTAGCAATCAGCCCCAGCATTTT. Protein product: CASSEGQLSNQPQHF.

The V and J genes are TRBV2 and TRBJ2-1, with unresolved D. Trimming left V 0 bases short and J 7 bases short, with 13 bases between. The CDR3 loop spans 15 amino acids. Germline CDR1 reads SNHLY; CDR2 reads FYNNEI. CDR3 residues: CASSEAASYANEQFF. CDR3 sequence (DNA): TGTGCCAGCAGTGAAGCTGCGTCATACGCAAATGAGCAGTTCTTC.

The V gene is TRBV2, the J gene TRBJ2-1, with D perhaps matching TRBD1 (8 bases). This CDR3 spans 12 amino acids. Germline CDR1 reads SNHLY; CDR2 reads FYNNEI. Trimming took 6 bases from V and 10 from J, leaving 13 bases between them. The CDR3 is CASSDRGLEQFF. CDR3 in DNA: TGTGCCAGCAGCGACAGGGGACTAGAGCAGTTCTTC.

The chain carries TRBV28 and TRBJ2-2, with a tentative D call TRBD1 (6 bases). V lost 6 bases to trimming and J lost 5 bases, with 19 bases between them. Germline V CDR1 and CDR2: MDHEN, SYDVKM. The CDR3 is 16 residues long. Here the CDR3 DNA reads TGTGCCAGCAGGTCCCTAAGGGGGAGTGGTACCGGGGAGCTGTTTTTT. This translates into CASRSLRGSGTGELFF.

The V and J genes are TRBV27 and TRBJ2-3, with TRBD2 matching over 8 bases. The germline CDR1 and CDR2 sequences are MNHEY and SMNVEV (reference sequence). CDR3 length equals 14 residues. The J segment lost 7 bases and the V segment lost 9 bases, leaving 12 bases of the junction unmatched. The CDR3 DNA reads as TGTGCCAGTACCCTGGGACTAGGGCATCATACGCAGTATTTT. It specifies CASTLGLGHHTQYF.

This rearrangement joins TRBV25-1 to TRBJ1-2; D gene ambiguous. The CDR3 extends over 14 amino acids. Germline values: CDR1 MGHDK, CDR2 SYGVNS. The germline V and J ends were trimmed by 3 bases and 8 bases, with 16 bases remaining between them. The CDR3 here is CASSEPGRQSGYTF. The CDR3, as DNA: TGTGCCAGCAGTGAGCCCGGACGGCAATCGGGCTACACCTTC.

The chain has TRBV14 and TRBJ2-3; D is unclear. The V and J ends lost 3 bases and 2 bases respectively, with 12 bases between them. CDR3 length equals 15 residues. CDR1 is SGHDN, CDR2 FVKESK, per germline. This CDR3 is CASSQKGVPTDTQYF. In nucleotides, the CDR3 is TGTGCCAGCAGCCAGAAAGGAGTTCCCACAGATACGCAGTATTTT.

There are a few counts of this clone. V is TRBV27 and J is TRBJ2-3, with 9 bases identical to TRBD1. J was trimmed by 3 bases and V by 4 bases; bases with no gene match: 5. The CDR3 length is 15 residues. From germline, CDR1 is MNHEY and CDR2 SMNVEV (reference sequence). The DNA for the CDR3 is TGTGCCAGCAGTTCCCCCGGACAGGGGACAGATACGCAGTATTTT. Translation: CASSSPGQGTDTQYF.

This clone appeared a few times. V usage is TRBV23-1 and J usage is TRBJ2-1; D not certain. TRBV23-1 counts as an open reading frame of uncertain function. The V end was cut by 4 bases, the J end by 9 bases, with 13 bases between. The CDR3 loop spans 13 amino acids. The CDR3 coding sequence is TGCGCCAGCAGTCGAGAAGGGCACAGTGAGCAGTTCTTC. Translation: CASSREGHSEQFF.

The chain employs TRBV7-9 and TRBJ2-1; D may correspond to TRBD1 or TRBD2 (6 bases each). The CDR3 length is 13 residues. The V gene lost 0 bases and the J gene lost 10 bases, with 10 bases spanning the gap. The germline V gene has CDR1 SEHNR and CDR2 FQNEAQ (reference sequence). The CDR3 here is CASSLAWGAEQFF. CDR3 sequence (DNA): TGTGCCAGCAGCTTAGCTTGGGGGGCCGAGCAGTTCTTC.

CDR3 sequence reads: CASSIDGENQPQHF. In nucleotides, the CDR3 is TGTGCCAGCAGTATAGACGGAGAAAATCAGCCCCAGCATTTT. The chain couples TRBV2 to TRBJ1-5; D unresolved. Germline V gives CDR1 SNHLY, CDR2 FYNNEI. V lost 5 bases to trimming and J lost 4 bases, with 12 bases between them. CDR3 size: 14 residues.

This clone came up once. The rearrangement uses TRBV7-8 and TRBJ1-1; possible D gene TRBD1, 6 bases. CDR1 and CDR2 (germline): SGHVS, FQNEAQ. Trimming stripped 5 bases from V and 10 bases from J, with 17 bases between. There are 13 residues in the CDR3. Here the CDR3 reads CASSGAGATGAFF. The CDR3 nucleotides are TGTGCCAGCAGCGGCGCGGGGGCGACCGGAGCTTTCTTT.

This clone was observed once. J is TRBJ1-2 and V is TRBV18, with D perhaps matching TRBD1 (5 bases). In germline, CDR1 is KGHSH, CDR2 LQKENI. Trimming took off 4 bases at V and 4 bases at J, with 13 bases between the two ends. CDR3 length: 14 residues. CDR3 bases: TGTGCCAGCTCACGGATTACTGGGGGCTATGGCTACACCTTC. As protein: CASSRITGGYGYTF.

V and J are TRBV28 and TRBJ1-4; 9 bases agree with TRBD1. V dropped 4 bases and J dropped 4; count of bases not matched to a gene: 7. Germline-derived CDR1 and CDR2 are MDHEN and SYDVKM. The CDR3 sequence is 16 residues long. The CDR3: CASSSPGQGYNEKLFF. For the CDR3, the DNA is TGTGCCAGCAGTTCTCCGGGACAGGGATATAATGAAAAACTGTTTTTT.

The J gene is TRBJ2-3, the V gene TRBV11-2, with 8 positions matching TRBD2. The CDR3 loop spans 16 amino acids. CDR1 is SGHAT, CDR2 FQNNGV, per germline. V lost 4 bases and J lost 5; bases outside the gene matches: 11. CDR3 nucleotide sequence: TGTGCCAGCAGCTCCCCCGGGAGGGAAGGCGGAGATACGCAGTATTTT. Its protein product is CASSSPGREGGDTQYF. Full variable domain (rest looked up from reference TRBV11-2 and TRBJ2-3): EAGVAQSPRYKIIEKRQSVAFWCNPISGHATLYWYQQILGQGPKLLIQFQNNGVVDDSQLPKDRFSAERLKGVDSTLKIQPAKLEDSAVYLCASSSPGREGGDTQYFGPGTRLTVL.

V gene TRBV4-3 combines with J gene TRBJ1-2; weak D call: TRBD1 (5 bases). Trimming removed 4 bases at V and 11 bases at J, with 17 bases between. Germline loops: CDR1 LGHNA, CDR2 YSLEER. The CDR3 has 13 amino acids. The CDR3 nucleotides are TGCGCCAGCAGCCCTATTGGGCAGGGCAGGTACACCTTC. It codes for CASSPIGQGRYTF.

The rearrangement joins TRBV19 to TRBJ1-5, with D perhaps TRBD1 (5 bases). Between the trimmed V and J ends, which lost 5 bases and 5 bases, there was a span of 10 bases. Germline V gives CDR1 LNHDA, CDR2 SQIVND (reference sequence). CDR3 length: 13 residues. CDR3 residues: CASSSRVYQPQHF. CDR3 sequence (DNA): TGTGCCAGTAGTTCCAGGGTGTATCAGCCCCAGCATTTT.

This clone appeared once. The rearrangement links TRBV18 to TRBJ2-3; the D is unclear. The CDR3 runs 13 residues. Trimming cost V 3 bases and J 9 bases, with 13 bases left between them. CDR1 KGHSH and CDR2 LQKENI come from the germline V gene. CDR3 sequence: CASSPDSQITQYF. For the CDR3, the DNA is TGTGCCAGCTCACCCGACTCGCAGATAACGCAGTATTTT.

The J gene is TRBJ2-1, the V gene TRBV10-3; 9 bases line up with TRBD1. The CDR3 runs 14 residues. From germline, CDR1 is ENHRY and CDR2 SYGVKD. Trimming at V came to 5 bases and at J to 9 bases, leaving 8 bases not matched to a gene. The CDR3 sequence: CAISPGTGYTEQFF. The CDR3 coding sequence is TGTGCCATCAGTCCCGGGACAGGGTATACTGAGCAGTTCTTC.

V is TRBV9 and J is TRBJ2-3, with 10 bases matching TRBD1. The V gene end was trimmed by 4 bases and the J gene end by 4 bases; junction bases not matched to a gene: 9. There are 16 residues in the CDR3. CDR1 is SGDLS and CDR2 is YYNGEE in the germline V gene. CDR3 residues: CASSFLPGQGPDTQYF. The CDR3 nucleotides are TGTGCCAGCAGCTTCCTCCCGGGACAGGGGCCAGATACGCAGTATTTT. Full variable domain (outside the CDR3, taken from reference TRBV9 and TRBJ2-3): DSGVTQTPKHLITATGQRVTLRCSPRSGDLSVYWYQQSLDQGLQFLIQYYNGEERAKGNILERFSAQQFPDLHSELNLSSLELGDSALYFCASSFLPGQGPDTQYFGPGTRLTVL.

V is TRBV5-6 and J is TRBJ1-1; D gene uncertain. The germline CDR1 and CDR2 sequences are SGHDT and YYEEEE. Trimming removed 0 bases from V and 0 bases from J, with 12 bases in between. The CDR3 contains 16 residues. This CDR3 reads CASSLVVGQLNTEAFF. DNA for the CDR3: TGTGCCAGCAGCTTGGTCGTTGGCCAGTTGAACACTGAAGCTTTCTTT.